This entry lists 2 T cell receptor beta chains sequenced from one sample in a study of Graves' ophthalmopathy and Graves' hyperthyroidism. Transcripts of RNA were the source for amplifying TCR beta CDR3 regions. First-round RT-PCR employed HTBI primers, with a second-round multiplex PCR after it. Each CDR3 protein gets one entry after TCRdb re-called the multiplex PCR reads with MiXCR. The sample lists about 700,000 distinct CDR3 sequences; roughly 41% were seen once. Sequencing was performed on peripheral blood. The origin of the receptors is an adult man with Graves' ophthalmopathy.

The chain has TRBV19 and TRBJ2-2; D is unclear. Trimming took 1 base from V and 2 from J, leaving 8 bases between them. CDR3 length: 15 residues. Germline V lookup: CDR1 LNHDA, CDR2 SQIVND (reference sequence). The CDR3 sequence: CASSIGMGNTGELFF. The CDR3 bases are TGTGCCAGTAGTATAGGAATGGGTAACACCGGGGAGCTGTTTTTT.

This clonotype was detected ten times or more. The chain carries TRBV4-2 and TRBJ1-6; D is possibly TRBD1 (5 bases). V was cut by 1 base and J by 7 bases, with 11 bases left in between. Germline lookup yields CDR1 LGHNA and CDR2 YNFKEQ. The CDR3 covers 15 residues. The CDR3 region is CASSQAEGRNSPLHF. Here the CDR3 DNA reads TGTGCCAGCAGCCAAGCGGAGGGGCGAAATTCACCCCTCCACTTT.